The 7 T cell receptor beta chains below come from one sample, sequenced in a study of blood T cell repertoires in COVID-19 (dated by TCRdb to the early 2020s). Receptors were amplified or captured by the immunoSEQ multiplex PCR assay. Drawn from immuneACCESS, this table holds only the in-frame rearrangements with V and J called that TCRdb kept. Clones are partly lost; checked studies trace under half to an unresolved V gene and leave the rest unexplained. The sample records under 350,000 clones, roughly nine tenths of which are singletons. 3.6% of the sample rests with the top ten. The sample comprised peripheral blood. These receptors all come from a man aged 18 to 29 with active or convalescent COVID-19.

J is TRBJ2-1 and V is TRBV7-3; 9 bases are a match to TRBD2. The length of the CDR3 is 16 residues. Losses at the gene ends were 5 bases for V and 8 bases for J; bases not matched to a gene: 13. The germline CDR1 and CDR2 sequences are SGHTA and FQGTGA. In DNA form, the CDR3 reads TGTGCCAGCAGCAGGGGGAGTAGCGGGAGTTTTGATGAGCAGTTCTTC. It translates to CASSRGSSGSFDEQFF.

The CDR3 region is CASSLGDLLANYGYTF. The CDR3 DNA reads as TGTGCCAGCAGCTTAGGTGACCTGCTAGCTAACTATGGCTACACCTTC. The chain combines TRBV7-9 with TRBJ1-2; D ambiguous. This CDR3 is built from 16 residues. Germline V lookup: CDR1 SEHNR, CDR2 FQNEAQ (reference sequence). Trimming took off 1 base at V and 0 bases at J, with 12 bases between the two ends.

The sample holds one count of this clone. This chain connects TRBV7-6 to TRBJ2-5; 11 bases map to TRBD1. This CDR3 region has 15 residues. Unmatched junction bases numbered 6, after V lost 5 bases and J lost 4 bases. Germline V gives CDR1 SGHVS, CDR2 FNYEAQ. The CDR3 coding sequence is TGTGCCAGCAGCCTCAGGACAGGGGGCGCAGAGACCCAGTACTTC. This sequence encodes CASSLRTGGAETQYF.

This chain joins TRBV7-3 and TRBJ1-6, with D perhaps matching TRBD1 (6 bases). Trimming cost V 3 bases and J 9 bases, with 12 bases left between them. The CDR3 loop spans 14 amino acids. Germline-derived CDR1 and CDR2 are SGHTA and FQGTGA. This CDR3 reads CASSFGQGSSPLHF. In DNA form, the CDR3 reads TGTGCCAGCAGCTTCGGGCAGGGGTCTTCACCCCTCCACTTT.

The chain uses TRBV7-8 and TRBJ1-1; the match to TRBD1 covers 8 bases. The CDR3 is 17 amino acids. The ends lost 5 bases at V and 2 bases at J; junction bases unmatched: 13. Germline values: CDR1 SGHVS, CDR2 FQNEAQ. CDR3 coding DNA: TGTGCCAGCAGCGCCTACCGGGACAGGAGGGTAAACACTGAAGCTTTCTTT. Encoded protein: CASSAYRDRRVNTEAFF.

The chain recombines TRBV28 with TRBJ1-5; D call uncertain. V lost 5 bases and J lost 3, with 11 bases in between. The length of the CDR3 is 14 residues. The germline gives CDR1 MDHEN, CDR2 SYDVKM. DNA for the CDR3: TGTGCCAGCAGTATTGTAGGAGTCAATCAGCCCCAGCATTTT. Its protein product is CASSIVGVNQPQHF.

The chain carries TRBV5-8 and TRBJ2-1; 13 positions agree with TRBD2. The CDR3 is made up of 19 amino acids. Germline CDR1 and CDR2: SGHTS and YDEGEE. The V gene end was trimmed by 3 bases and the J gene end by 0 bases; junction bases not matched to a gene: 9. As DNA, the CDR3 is TGTGCCAGCAGCTCCCGAGGGACTAGCGGGGTTAGCTCCTACAATGAGCAGTTCTTC. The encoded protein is CASSSRGTSGVSSYNEQFF. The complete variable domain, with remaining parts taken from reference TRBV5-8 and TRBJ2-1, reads EAGVTQSPTHLIKTRGQQATLRCSPISGHTSVYWYQQALGLGLQFLLWYDEGEERNRGNFPPRFSGRQFPNYSSELNVNALELEDSALYLCASSSRGTSGVSSYNEQFFGPGTRLTVL.